The source of this TCR beta chain is a study of blood T cells in healthy people across ages (dated by TCRdb to about 2015). Background on the whole study: In model experiments, roughly one uniquely barcoded TCR beta cDNA molecule per two T cells was captured by template switching. The study measured age-related changes in TCR beta repertoire diversity using deep sequencing normalized with unique cDNA molecular identifiers. Four age groups were formed from the donors: young (average about 15 years), middle-aged (around 39), aged (62) and long-lived (approximately 80). Donors of different ages were randomly distributed across sequencing lanes to avoid experimental bias. Two additional independent replicas of 1 million unique cDNA reads from the same blood draw were analyzed for two donors (one aged 18 to 30 and one aged 80 or older).

Ends trimmed: V by 5 bases, J by 7 bases; bases unmatched to a gene: 6. The cysteine opens and the phenylalanine closes a CDR3 of 15 amino acids. Solely the CDR3 DNA is kept, with 45 bases framed from the first base. CDR1 and CDR2 (SEHNR, FQNEAQ) derive from the germline V gene (reference sequence). The library was prepared using 5' RACE. The sample was run on an Illumina HiSeq 2500. A second roughly 6 to 12 cycle PCR used a sample-barcoded 5' primer and a J-beta primer mix. A template-switch 5' adaptor carrying 12 random nucleotides introduced a unique molecular identifier onto each TCR beta cDNA molecule. Each sample yielded at least 3 million CDR3-containing paired-end reads. All of the RNA was converted into first-strand cDNA using the Mint cDNA synthesis kit, with a TRBC-specific oligonucleotide serving as the primer. After uracil-DNA glycosylase treatment, a first 18-cycle PCR used universal primers M1SS and BC2_uni_R on all cDNA. The source study handled its data this way. For normalization, 1 million high-quality reads, each with a distinct molecular identifier, were randomly selected from each sample. Instead of being binned into consensus sequences, reads that shared molecular identifiers were thrown out. MiTCR, set to a Q25 quality threshold and the strictest error-elimination algorithm, was used for CDR3 identification, clonotype clustering and error correction. A nonparametric unseen species model with Euler transformation was used to estimate a lower bound on total TCR beta diversity. The public reads were quality trimmed at Q25 with fastp and then assembled into clones with MiXCR by TCRdb, keeping productive beta chains. Each entry merges the rows of one CDR3 protein and shows their most common DNA and genes. The V and J calls and clone size are TCRdb's, not the authors'. For this sample the table gives roughly 1,300,000 distinct CDR3 sequences, of which approximately 59% were detected only once. Of the sample, over 5.5% is held by the ten largest clones.

Note on this clonotype: Its binding antigen is unknown. Qualities for individual bases were not recorded, and no much larger clone is one base off.

General study outcomes and caveats: The long-lived group showed more naive CD4+ T cells, fewer expanded clones and increased TCR diversity than the aged group, suggesting age selection. The CMV infection status of donors was not known, potentially confounding age-related changes in expanded clonotypes. Estimates of total diversity based on one million sequenced T cells were considered lower bounds and underestimates. The percentage of naive T cells measured by flow cytometry correlated strongly with observed TCR beta diversity. Conclusive comparison of naive and antigen-experienced compartments was prevented by the profiling of bulk unsorted PBMCs. As age increased, observed TCR beta diversity per million T cells dropped in a roughly linear way, and a significant reduction was already evident by age 40.

Systemically healthy Caucasian individuals from Russia, 35 to 40 in total and aged about 6 to 90 years, were included as donors. Each donor gave 8 to 10 milliliters of peripheral blood, drawn into EDTA-treated Vacutainer tubes. Ficoll-Paque density-gradient centrifugation was used to isolate PBMCs, with at least 7 million per sample. Total RNA was extracted from PBMCs with Trizol reagent, with at least 5 micrograms obtained per sample. The percentages of naive CD45RAhigh/CD27high T cells were determined by flow cytometry on a PBMC aliquot from every donor. The chain is encoded by TRBV7-9 joined to TRBJ1-6; TRBD1 aligns with 9 central bases. The sequenced material came from blood. The clonotype comes from a man younger than 30 in good health. CDR3 sequence: CASSLDRGNNSPLHF. The sequenced DNA is TGTGCCAGCAGCCTTGACAGGGGGAACAATTCACCCCTCCACTTT.